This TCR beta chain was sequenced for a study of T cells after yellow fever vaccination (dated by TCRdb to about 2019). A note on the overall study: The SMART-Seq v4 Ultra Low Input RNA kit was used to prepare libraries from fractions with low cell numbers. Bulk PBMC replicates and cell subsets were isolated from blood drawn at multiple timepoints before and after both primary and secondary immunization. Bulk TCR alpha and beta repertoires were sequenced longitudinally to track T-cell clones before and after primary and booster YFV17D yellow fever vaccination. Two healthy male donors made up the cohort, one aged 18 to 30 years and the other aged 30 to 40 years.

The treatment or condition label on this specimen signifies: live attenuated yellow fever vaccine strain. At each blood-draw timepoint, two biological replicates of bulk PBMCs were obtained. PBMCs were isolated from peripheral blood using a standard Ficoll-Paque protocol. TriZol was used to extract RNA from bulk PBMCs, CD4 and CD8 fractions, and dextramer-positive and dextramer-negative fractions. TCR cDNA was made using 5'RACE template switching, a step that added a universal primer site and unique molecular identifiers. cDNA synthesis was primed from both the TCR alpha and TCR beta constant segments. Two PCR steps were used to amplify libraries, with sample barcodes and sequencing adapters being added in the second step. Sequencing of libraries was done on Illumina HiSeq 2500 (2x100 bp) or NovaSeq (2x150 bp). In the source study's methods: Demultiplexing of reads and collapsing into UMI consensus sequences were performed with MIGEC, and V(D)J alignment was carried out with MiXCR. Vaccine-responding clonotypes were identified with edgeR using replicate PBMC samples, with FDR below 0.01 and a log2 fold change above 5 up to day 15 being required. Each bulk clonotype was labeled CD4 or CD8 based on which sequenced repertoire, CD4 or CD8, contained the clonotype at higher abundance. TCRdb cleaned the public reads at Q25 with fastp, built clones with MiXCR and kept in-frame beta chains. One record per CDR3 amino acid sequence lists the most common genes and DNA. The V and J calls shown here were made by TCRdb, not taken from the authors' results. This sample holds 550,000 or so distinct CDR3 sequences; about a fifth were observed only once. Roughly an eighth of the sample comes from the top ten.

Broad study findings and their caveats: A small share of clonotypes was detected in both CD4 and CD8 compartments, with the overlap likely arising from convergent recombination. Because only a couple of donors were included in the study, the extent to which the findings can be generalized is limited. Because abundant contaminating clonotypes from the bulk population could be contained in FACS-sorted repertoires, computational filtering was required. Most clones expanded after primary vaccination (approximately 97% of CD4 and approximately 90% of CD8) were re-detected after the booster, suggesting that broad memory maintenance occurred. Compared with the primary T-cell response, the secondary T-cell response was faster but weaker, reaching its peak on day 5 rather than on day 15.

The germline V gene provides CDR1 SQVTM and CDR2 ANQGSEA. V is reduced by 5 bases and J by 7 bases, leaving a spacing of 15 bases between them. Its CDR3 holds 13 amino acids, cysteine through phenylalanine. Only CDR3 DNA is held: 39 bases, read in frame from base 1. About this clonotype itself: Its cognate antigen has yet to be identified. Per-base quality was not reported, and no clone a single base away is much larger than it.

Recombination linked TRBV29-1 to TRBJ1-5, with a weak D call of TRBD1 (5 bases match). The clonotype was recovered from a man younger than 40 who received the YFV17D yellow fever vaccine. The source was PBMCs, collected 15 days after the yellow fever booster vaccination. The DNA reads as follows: TGCAGCGTTCGGGGGGACGGGGGACAGCCCCAGCATTTT. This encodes CSVRGDGGQPQHF.